What follows is one TCR beta chain and its context. Its specificity is not known. This record belongs to a study of T cell responses to AZD1222 COVID-19 vaccine. Study findings and constraints: White British people made up most donors, females outnumbered males, and clonal diversity was possibly underestimated.

CDR3 size: 16 residues. V gave up 5 bases and J gave up 3 bases, with 16 bases separating them. Germline CDR1 LGHDT, CDR2 YNNKEL (reference sequence). Profiling relied on immunoSEQ multiplex PCR, and the TCRdb table lists in-frame clones only, not all of them. The data contain approximately 140,000 clones, 75% to 90% of them singletons. This sample comprised peripheral blood, obtained on day 0 of MenACWY control vaccination. The rearrangement uses TRBV3-1 (or the pseudogene TRBV3-2) and TRBJ2-2, with D possibly matching TRBD1 (7 bases). This clonotype originated in an adult in good health. As DNA, the CDR3 is TGTGCCAGCAGCGTACAGGGGAGGCGGGACACCGGGGAGCTGTTTTTT. Protein product: CASSVQGRRDTGELFF.